This TCR beta chain was recorded in a study of T cells in Graves' hyperthyroidism and ophthalmopathy. Whole-study findings and limits: The majority of expanded thyroid clonotypes above 0.001 also appeared in blood.

Comment on this clonotype: Its cognate antigen is unknown.

The germline V and J ends were trimmed by 6 bases and 5 bases, with 13 bases remaining between them. Germline loops: CDR1 LNHDA, CDR2 SQIVND (reference sequence). The CDR3 covers 13 residues. What was amplified from RNA transcripts were TCR beta CDR3 regions. HTBI primers drove first-round RT-PCR of the TCR CDR3. TCRdb re-derived calls from the multiplex PCR reads in MiXCR, one entry per CDR3 protein. This sample has about 250,000 distinct CDR3 sequences, with 20% to 25% found just once. Material: blood. The TCR was taken from a man aged 25 to 40 with Graves' ophthalmopathy. V gene TRBV19 combines with J gene TRBJ2-5; D ambiguous. The CDR3 bases are TGTGCCAGTAGGGACCGATTCGGGGAGACCCAGTACTTC. This translates into CASRDRFGETQYF.